The 8 T cell receptor beta chains below come from one sample, sequenced in a study of technical replicates of blood from a handful of donors. Assay: immunoSEQ multiplex PCR; the TCRdb copy retains only in-frame clones and omits some. The sample shows 75,000 to 95,000 clones, under 95% of them seen only once. Input material: T cells isolated from PBMCs. These receptors were collected from a human donor in good health.

The table lists this clone with a count of one. The chain links TRBV6-5 to TRBJ1-2; unclear D gene. The germline CDR1 and CDR2 sequences are MNHEY and SVGAGI. V was cut by 0 bases and J by 9 bases, with 17 bases left in between. This CDR3 is built from 15 residues. CDR3: CASSYSVRGRERYTF. The CDR3, as DNA: TGTGCCAGCAGTTACTCGGTGAGAGGGAGGGAACGCTACACCTTC.

The chain uses TRBV15 and TRBJ2-7; 8 nucleotides align to TRBD1. CDR3 length equals 14 residues. The germline gives CDR1 LNHNV, CDR2 YYDKDF (reference sequence). V was pared by 5 bases and J by 0 bases, with 3 bases of the junction left unmatched. CDR3 nucleotide sequence: TGTGCCACCAGCCCCGGGACAGGCTCCTACGAGCAGTACTTC. Translating gives CATSPGTGSYEQYF.

The gene calls are TRBV30 and TRBJ1-2; 7 positions agree with TRBD1. This CDR3 comprises 14 residues. Germline trimming cut 4 bases from V and 4 bases from J; bases unmatched to any gene: 9. Germline CDR1 GTSNPN, CDR2 SVGIG (reference sequence). In nucleotides, the CDR3 is TGTGCCTGGACTCCAGGGGGACGAACCTATGGCTACACCTTC. It encodes CAWTPGGRTYGYTF.

J is TRBJ2-1 and V is TRBV7-3, with a possible D match to TRBD2 (7 bases). The germline V and J ends were trimmed by 6 bases and 0 bases, with 21 bases remaining between them. Germline-derived CDR1 and CDR2 are SGHTA and FQGTGA. This CDR3 spans 18 amino acids. The DNA of the CDR3 is TGTGCCAGCAGTATTACGTCCGGGGGGCAGAGCTCCTACAATGAGCAGTTCTTC. Translation gives CASSITSGGQSSYNEQFF.

This chain joins TRBV2 and TRBJ2-7; 7 nucleotides agree with TRBD1. Unmatched junction bases numbered 2, after V lost 3 bases and J lost 0 bases. This CDR3 contains 14 residues. In germline, CDR1 is SNHLY, CDR2 FYNNEI. The chain's CDR3 is CASSDWDSSYEQYF. Here the CDR3 DNA reads TGTGCCAGCAGTGACTGGGACAGCTCCTACGAGCAGTACTTC.

This rearrangement joins TRBV2 to TRBJ2-1, with 12 nucleotides matching TRBD2. There are 15 residues in the CDR3. V lost 10 bases, J lost 5 bases, and 9 bases stayed unmatched. CDR1 is SNHLY and CDR2 is FYNNEI in the germline V gene. The CDR3 DNA sequence: TGTGCCACCCGAGGACTAGCGGGGACCGACAATGAGCAGTTCTTC. Its translation: CATRGLAGTDNEQFF.

This rearrangement joins TRBV30 to TRBJ2-3; possible D gene TRBD1, 5 bases. Per germline, CDR1 GTSNPN and CDR2 SVGIG (reference sequence). Trimming removed 5 bases at V and 0 bases at J, with 15 bases between. The CDR3 loop spans 15 amino acids. The CDR3 protein is CAWATGATSTDTQYF. The CDR3 bases are TGTGCCTGGGCGACTGGGGCCACTAGCACAGATACGCAGTATTTT. The whole variable domain, remainder taken from reference TRBV30 and TRBJ2-3, is SQTIHQWPATLVQPVGSPLSLECTVEGTSNPNLYWYRQAAGRGLQLLFYSVGIGQISSEVPQNLSASRPQDRQFILSSKKLLLSDSGFYLCAWATGATSTDTQYFGPGTRLTVL.

The chain is built from TRBV5-1 and TRBJ2-3, with 10 nucleotides matching TRBD2. Germline values: CDR1 SGHRS, CDR2 YFSETQ. This CDR3 is 15 amino acids long. Germline trimming cut 5 bases from V and 5 bases from J; bases unmatched to any gene: 8. The CDR3 DNA reads as TGCGCCAGCAGTTTCCTAGCGGGAGAAGGAGATACGCAGTATTTT. Its translation is CASSFLAGEGDTQYF.